Reported below is one T cell receptor beta chain. The data derive from a study of blood T cell repertoires in COVID-19. The CDR3 is 16 amino acids. Trimming shortened V by 4 bases and J by 7 bases, and 17 bases separated the two germline ends. Germline CDR1 reads SSHAT; CDR2 reads FNYEAQ (reference sequence). Sequenced by immunoSEQ multiplex PCR; TCRdb stores in-frame clones only, minus some. The sample records more than 200,000 clones, roughly 90% being singletons. This chain joins TRBV7-7 and TRBJ1-6, with a tentative D call TRBD1 (6 bases). Sequenced sample: peripheral blood. The receptor comes from a young man with active or convalescent COVID-19. CDR3 DNA: TGTGCCAGCAGCTCCCCGGGGCGGGGGCGAAATTCACCCCTCCACTTT. This gives the protein CASSSPGRGRNSPLHF.